The 15 T cell receptor beta chains presented below share a single source sample, sequenced in a study of CD8 T cells in ankylosing spondylitis. TCRdb redid the calling of the 5' RACE reads with MiXCR, one entry per CDR3 protein. This table has about 240,000 distinct CDR3 sequences, around a tenth appearing once. Sequenced sample: blood, either unsorted or a sorted T cell fraction (not recorded which). The receptors come from a male donor with ankylosing spondylitis or in good health (not recorded which).

This clonotype was seen ten or more times. CDR3 sequence (DNA): TGCGCCAGCAGGGGACCGGGCTACGAGCAGTACTTC. Translating gives CASRGPGYEQYF. The J gene is TRBJ2-7, the V gene TRBV4-1; possibly TRBD1 or TRBD2 for D (5 bases each). From germline, CDR1 is MGHRA and CDR2 YSYEKL. This CDR3 is built from 12 residues. V gave up 6 bases and J gave up 3 bases, with 9 bases separating them.

This clonotype was detected many times. The chain combines TRBV20-1 with TRBJ2-3; 13 bases match TRBD2. The CDR3 has 14 amino acids. From germline, CDR1 is DFQATT and CDR2 SNEGSKA (reference sequence). With V trimmed by 5 bases and J by 2 bases, 1 base remained unmatched. The CDR3 nucleotides are TGCAGTGCTGGGACTAGCGGGATCACAGATACGCAGTATTTT. It yields the protein CSAGTSGITDTQYF.

There are many counts of this clonotype. The rearrangement links TRBV12-3 or TRBV12-4 to TRBJ1-1, with D unclear. This CDR3 region has 15 residues. Trimming took 5 bases from V and 0 from J, leaving 13 bases between them. CDR3 coding DNA: TGTGCCAGCAGTCGGACGGAGGCCCTGAACACTGAAGCTTTCTTT. It specifies CASSRTEALNTEAFF.

This clonotype was picked up many times. The chain combines TRBV20-1 with TRBJ2-7; the D call may be TRBD1 or TRBD2 (5 bases each). Germline CDR1 is DFQATT and CDR2 is SNEGSKA (reference sequence). V was cut by 1 base and J by 5 bases, with 9 bases left in between. This CDR3 contains 12 residues. This CDR3 is CSARVGTHEQYF. Written as DNA, the CDR3 is TGCAGTGCTAGAGTCGGGACGCACGAGCAGTACTTC.

This clonotype has a handful of counts. The rearrangement links TRBV7-9 to TRBJ2-2; 8 bases line up with TRBD1. Per germline, CDR1 SEHNR and CDR2 FQNEAQ (reference sequence). This CDR3 is built from 15 residues. V lost 11 bases to trimming and J lost 0 bases; unmatched junction nucleotides: 8. The CDR3 spells CAHTTGGSNTGELFF. The CDR3, as DNA: TGTGCCCACACAACAGGGGGATCGAACACCGGGGAGCTGTTTTTT.

The gene calls are TRBV6-2 or TRBV6-3 and TRBJ2-1; tentatively, D is TRBD2 (6 bases). This CDR3 has 12 amino acids. Trimming took off 5 bases at V and 8 bases at J, with 10 bases between the two ends. Germline CDR1 MNHEY, CDR2 SVGEGT. DNA of the CDR3: TGTGCCAGCAGTCCCGGGACTCATGAGCAGTTCTTC. Its protein product is CASSPGTHEQFF.

At least ten counts were recorded for this clonotype. V and J are TRBV7-2 and TRBJ2-1; D not certain. CDR3 length equals 11 residues. V lost 1 base, J lost 9 bases, and 4 bases lay in between. Germline V gene data show CDR1 as SGHTA and CDR2 as FQGNSA. CDR3 DNA sequence: TGTGCCAGCAGCTTAGGAAGTGAGCAGTTCTTC. Translation gives CASSLGSEQFF.

The CDR3 sequence is CASSRRGSTEAFF. CDR3 bases: TGTGCCAGCAGTCGCAGGGGGTCCACTGAAGCTTTCTTT. This rearrangement joins TRBV11-3 to TRBJ1-1; 7 positions match TRBD1. This CDR3 region has 13 residues. V lost 6 bases, J lost 4 bases, and 5 bases stayed unmatched. Germline CDR1 SGHNT, CDR2 YENEEA. Together with reference TRBV11-3 and TRBJ1-1, the CDR3 gives the full variable domain: EAGVVQSPRYKIIEKKQPVAFWCNPISGHNTLYWYLQNLGQGPELLIRYENEEAVDDSQLPKDRFSAERLKGVDSTLKIQPAELGDSAVYLCASSRRGSTEAFFGQGTRLTVV.

The chain links TRBV29-1 to TRBJ1-1; D is unresolved. CDR3 length: 12 amino acids. V lost 1 base and J 7 bases, leaving 10 bases between the germline ends. Germline assignment: CDR1 SQVTM and CDR2 ANQGSEA. The CDR3 region is CSVEGAANEAFF. The CDR3 DNA follows: TGCAGCGTTGAAGGGGCAGCCAATGAAGCTTTCTTT.

J is TRBJ1-1 and V is TRBV3-1; 8 bases are shared with TRBD1. This CDR3 has 15 residues. CDR1 is LGHDT and CDR2 is YNNKEL in the germline V gene (reference sequence). With 3 bases clipped from V and 7 bases from J, the junction kept 10 bases outside the gene matches. The CDR3 bases are TGTGCCAGCAGCCAGAGGGCAGGACAGGGAAGTGAAGCTTTCTTT. This codes for CASSQRAGQGSEAFF.

This clonotype has at least ten counts. J is TRBJ2-5 and V is TRBV5-1, with no clear D. Germline V gene lookup returns CDR1 SGHRS and CDR2 YFSETQ. The CDR3 has 18 residues. The V end lost 4 bases, the J end lost 2 bases, and 24 bases lay between the germline ends. The CDR3 bases are TGCGCCAGCAGCCCCAGGACGGTGACCCCCACTTTTCAAGAGACCCAGTACTTC. It encodes CASSPRTVTPTFQETQYF.

The gene calls are TRBV20-1 and TRBJ2-5; the D call may be TRBD1 or TRBD2 (7 bases each). The germline V gene has CDR1 DFQATT and CDR2 SNEGSKA (reference sequence). This CDR3 has 18 amino acids. Trimming shortened V by 6 bases and J by 3 bases, and 29 bases separated the two germline ends. This CDR3 is CSAIDREGLGLGKETQYF. CDR3 in DNA: TGCAGTGCAATTGACAGGGAGGGGTTGGGATTGGGAAAAGAGACCCAGTACTTC.

This clonotype was recorded a few times. The genes are TRBV29-1 and TRBJ2-1; D perhaps matches TRBD2 (5 bases). Trimming pared 8 bases from V and 6 bases from J, leaving 11 bases between. CDR3 length equals 11 residues. Germline V gene sequence: CDR1 SQVTM, CDR2 ANQGSEA. Here the CDR3 DNA reads TGCAGCTTAAGCCGGGGCAATGAGCAGTTCTTC. It is translated as CSLSRGNEQFF.

This clonotype was seen many times. This chain joins TRBV3-1 and TRBJ2-7, with TRBD2 matching over 8 bases. CDR3 size: 14 residues. CDR1 is LGHDT and CDR2 is YNNKEL in the germline V gene (reference sequence). The junction had 4 bases not matched to a gene; V was cut back by 1 base and J by 5 bases. CDR3 region: CASSQVGLAHEQYF. The CDR3 DNA reads as TGTGCCAGCAGCCAAGTTGGACTAGCTCACGAGCAGTACTTC.

In nucleotides, the CDR3 is TGTGCCACCAGCGGAGGGACTGCCAACACCGGGGAGCTGTTTTTT. It codes for CATSGGTANTGELFF. The chain is built from TRBV15 and TRBJ2-2; maybe TRBD2 (6 bases). Trimming left V 5 bases short and J 2 bases short, with 12 bases between. Germline CDR1 reads LNHNV; CDR2 reads YYDKDF (reference sequence). The CDR3 is made up of 15 amino acids.